This TCR beta chain was sequenced in a study of blood T cell repertoires in COVID-19. Overall study: PBMCs, B-cell-depleted T cells, or T cells were the source of the cDNA or gDNA that made up the material.

The CDR3 totals 13 residues. The germline CDR1 and CDR2 sequences are MRHNA and SNTAGT. V was clipped by 5 bases and J by 7 bases, with 9 bases between them. There are a few counts of this clone. The data were produced by immunoSEQ multiplex PCR, yet TCRdb's version contains in-frame clones alone and is incomplete. The sample contains about 220,000 clones, 80% to 85% of which appear only once. Material: peripheral blood. The clonotype originates from a woman aged 25 to 39 who had recovered from COVID-19. The chain recombines TRBV6-4 with TRBJ1-6; D may be TRBD1 (6 bases). Here the CDR3 reads CASSFTGNSPLHF. The CDR3, as DNA: TGTGCCAGCAGTTTTACAGGGAATTCACCCCTCCACTTT.